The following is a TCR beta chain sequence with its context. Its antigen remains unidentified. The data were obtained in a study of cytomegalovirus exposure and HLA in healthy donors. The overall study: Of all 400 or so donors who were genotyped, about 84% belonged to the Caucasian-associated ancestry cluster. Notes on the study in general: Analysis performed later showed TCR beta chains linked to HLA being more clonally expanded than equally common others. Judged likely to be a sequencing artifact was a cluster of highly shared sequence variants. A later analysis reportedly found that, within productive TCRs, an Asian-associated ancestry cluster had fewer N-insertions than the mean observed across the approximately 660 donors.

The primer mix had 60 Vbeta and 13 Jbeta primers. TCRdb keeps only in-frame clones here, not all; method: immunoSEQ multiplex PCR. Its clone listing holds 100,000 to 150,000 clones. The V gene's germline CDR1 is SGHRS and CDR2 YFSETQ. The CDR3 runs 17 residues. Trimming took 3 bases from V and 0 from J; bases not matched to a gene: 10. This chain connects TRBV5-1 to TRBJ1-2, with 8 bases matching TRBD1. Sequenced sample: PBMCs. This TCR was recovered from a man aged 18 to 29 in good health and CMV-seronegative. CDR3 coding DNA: TGCGCCAGCAGCTCAGGACAGGGCAAAGGCACTAACTATGGCTACACCTTC. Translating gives CASSSGQGKGTNYGYTF.